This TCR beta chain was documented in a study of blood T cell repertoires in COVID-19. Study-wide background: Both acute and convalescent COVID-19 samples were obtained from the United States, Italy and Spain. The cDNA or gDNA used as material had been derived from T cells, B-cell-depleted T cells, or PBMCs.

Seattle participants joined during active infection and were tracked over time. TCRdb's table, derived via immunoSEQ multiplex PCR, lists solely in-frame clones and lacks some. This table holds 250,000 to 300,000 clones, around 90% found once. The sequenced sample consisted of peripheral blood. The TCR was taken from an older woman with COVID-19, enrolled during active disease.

The CDR3, as DNA: TGTGCCAGTAGTATATCTACGGGACAGAACACTGAAGCTTTCTTT. Protein product: CASSISTGQNTEAFF. V usage is TRBV19 and J usage is TRBJ1-1, with a weak D call TRBD1 (6 bases). Germline CDR1 LNHDA, CDR2 SQIVND (reference sequence). V was pared by 2 bases and J by 1 base, with 11 bases between. CDR3 size: 15 residues.